This entry features one TCR beta chain sequence. This sample was included in a study of blood T cell repertoires in COVID-19. Study in general: Samples taken during acute and convalescent COVID-19 were collected in the United States, Italy and Spain. T cells, B-cell-depleted T cells, or PBMCs supplied cDNA or gDNA.

Data came from immunoSEQ multiplex PCR; TCRdb stores just in-frame clones and leaves some out. The sample contains approximately 300,000 clones, 87% of which appear only once. Assignments of participants to cohorts depended upon their own reported clinical history. Recovery among Cohort 3 donors was established by two negative PCRs, clearance, or symptom resolution. Trimming pared 6 bases from V and 7 bases from J, leaving 21 bases between. Germline V CDR1 and CDR2: LNHDA, SQIVND (reference sequence). This CDR3 has 16 amino acids. Sequencing was performed on PBMCs or T cells enriched from blood (not recorded which). The rearrangement links TRBV19 to TRBJ1-4; D unresolved. The source is a woman aged 25-40 years who had recovered from COVID-19. DNA for the CDR3: TGTGCCAGTAGCCTTGGAGCCCCCGTCGGGATTGAAAAACTGTTTTTT. As protein: CASSLGAPVGIEKLFF.